These T cell receptor beta chains were read from a single sample in a study of CXCR3-negative and CXCR3-positive naive CD8 T cells. TCRdb reprocessed the 5' RACE reads; each CDR3 protein has one entry and no DNA is given. This repertoire comprises nearly 110,000 distinct CDR3 sequences; its ten largest clones make up 0.3% to 0.45%. What was sequenced was naive CXCR3+ CD8+ T cells from blood. The receptors were sampled from a human donor in good health. Some clones in this sample may be carry-over from other donors' samples. Both conserved end residues are part of each CDR3.

v_call,j_call,cdr3_aa
TRBV7-8,TRBJ1-1,CASSLAQMNTEAFF
TRBV6-2/TRBV6-3,TRBJ2-7,CASNTGGTSYEQYF
TRBV6-6,TRBJ2-3,CASEDYHTDTQYF
TRBV12-3/TRBV12-4,TRBJ2-2,CASSFFGPEGGELFF
TRBV7-9,TRBJ2-5,CASVRIVSETQYF
TRBV12-3/TRBV12-4,TRBJ2-7,CASSFGSLTYEQYF
TRBV20-1,TRBJ2-7,CSARGGEAYEQCF
TRBV4-1,TRBJ2-7,CASSHGLAEPPTWEQYF
TRBV20-1,TRBJ2-1,CSARGANSYNEQIF
TRBV29-1,TRBJ1-2,CSVEDRGALSYGYTF
TRBV9,TRBJ2-2,CASSEEPGPNTGELFF
TRBV13,TRBJ2-1,CASRGAGVENEQFF
TRBV9,TRBJ1-2,CASSDSGRYYGYTF
TRBV15,TRBJ2-1,CATSRDGGYNEQFF
TRBV6-5,TRBJ2-2,CASSYVGADTGELFF
TRBV29-1,TRBJ1-1,CSVGGGNINTEAFF
TRBV12-3/TRBV12-4,TRBJ2-2,CASSLAGGVIATGELFF
TRBV12-3/TRBV12-4,TRBJ1-1,CASKENTEAFF
TRBV7-9,TRBJ2-7,CASSYPGRSYEQYF
TRBV15,TRBJ2-1,CATSRQGSSYNEQFF
TRBV2,TRBJ2-2,CASSDPVEGTGELFF
TRBV7-3,TRBJ2-3,CASSFMGYTDTQYF
TRBV7-3,TRBJ2-2,CASSLIGGNTGELFF
TRBV13,TRBJ1-5,CASSSARQGELNQPQHF
TRBV29-1,TRBJ2-7,CSAQEGAAYEQYF
TRBV5-1,TRBJ2-1,CASSLGPNYNEQFF
TRBV15,TRBJ2-3,CATSRDQGQVDTDTQYF
TRBV29-1,TRBJ2-3,CSVKEISGGQKDTQYF
TRBV4-3,TRBJ2-7,CASSQDVGGLGEQYF
TRBV11-3,TRBJ1-1,CVSSSDRAGSTEAFF
TRBV6-2/TRBV6-3,TRBJ2-7,CASSYYGGNYEQYF
TRBV6-6,TRBJ1-2,CASSFDGYYGYTF
TRBV6-6,TRBJ1-5,CASSYATGEGSQPQHF
TRBV4-3,TRBJ1-1,CASSLLPGTEAFF
TRBV25-1,TRBJ1-2,CASMKGMGYTF
TRBV6-2/TRBV6-3,TRBJ2-5,CASSYEAQQETQYF
TRBV11-1,TRBJ1-6,CASSSGTAATNSPLHF
TRBV13,TRBJ2-2,CASSLGSGQTGELFF
TRBV14,TRBJ1-2,CASSQEEWGYGYTF
TRBV7-9,TRBJ2-7,CASSLDWGYEQYF
TRBV6-5,TRBJ2-7,CASSYSREPYYEQYF
TRBV21-1,TRBJ2-6,CASSKGGADGANVLTF
TRBV12-3/TRBV12-4,TRBJ1-1,CASGAPTDTEAFF
TRBV5-1,TRBJ2-1,CASSQGSEQFF
TRBV29-1,TRBJ1-1,CSAGQPSSIAFF
TRBV29-1,TRBJ2-1,CSVAGIAGVNEQFF
TRBV12-3/TRBV12-4,TRBJ2-7,CASTFSGQGYEQYF
TRBV7-6,TRBJ1-1,CASSLQGSLPAEAFF
TRBV29-1,TRBJ1-2,CSVEEFEALGYGYTF
TRBV15,TRBJ1-5,CATSRDRAQQPQHF